This T cell receptor (beta chain) is drawn from a study of response to subunit inactivated influenza vaccine. This clonotype was seen more than once but under ten times. Its specificity is unknown. There are 17 residues in the CDR3. The V and J ends lost 3 bases and 2 bases, in that order; junction bases with no gene match: 5. Per the germline V gene, CDR1 is SGDLS and CDR2 is YYNGEE. A single record per CDR3 protein comes from TCRdb applying MiXCR to the RT-PCR reads. The sample includes 860,000 or so distinct CDR3 sequences, 21% of them seen just once. Findings and caveats of the study: The authors suggested that every seasonal influenza vaccination recruits few new T cells.

The clonotype comes from a man aged 45-65 years who received an inactivated influenza vaccine. The specimen comprised PBMCs from blood, sampled 5 days after vaccination. The chain couples TRBV9 to TRBJ2-6; 10 bases map to TRBD2. This chain's CDR3 is CASSDLAGVAGANVLTF. The CDR3 nucleotides read TGTGCCAGCAGCGATCTAGCGGGAGTAGCTGGGGCCAACGTCCTGACTTTC.